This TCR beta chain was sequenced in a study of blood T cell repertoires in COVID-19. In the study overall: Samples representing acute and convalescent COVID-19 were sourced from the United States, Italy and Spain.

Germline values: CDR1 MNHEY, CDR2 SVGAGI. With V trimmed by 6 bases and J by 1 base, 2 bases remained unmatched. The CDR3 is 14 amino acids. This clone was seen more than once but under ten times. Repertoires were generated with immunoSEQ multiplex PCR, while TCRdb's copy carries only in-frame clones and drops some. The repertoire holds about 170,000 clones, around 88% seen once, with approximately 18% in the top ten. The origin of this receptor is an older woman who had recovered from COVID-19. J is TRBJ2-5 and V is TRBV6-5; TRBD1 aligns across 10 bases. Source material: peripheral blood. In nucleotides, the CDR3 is TGTGCCAGCAGCAGACAGGGGGCCCAAGAGACCCAGTACTTC. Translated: CASSRQGAQETQYF.